This is a list of T cell receptor beta chains from one sample in a study of T cell responses to AZD1222 COVID-19 vaccine. Clones were read by immunoSEQ multiplex PCR, and TCRdb kept only the in-frame ones, dropping some. The sample carries 130,000 to 150,000 clones, more than 75% recorded once. The sequencing here drew on peripheral blood, taken on day 0 of MenACWY control vaccination. All receptors derive from an adult in good health. The CDR3 runs from the conserved cysteine through the conserved F or W.

V gene	J gene	CDR3 protein
TRBV10-2	TRBJ2-2	CASSGNIANTGELFF
TRBV20-1	TRBJ2-3	CSAKTTDTQYF
TRBV29-1	TRBJ2-3	CSVEELGASTDTQYF
TRBV5-5	TRBJ2-4	CASSLGTDLLAKNIQYF
TRBV12-3/TRBV12-4	TRBJ2-1	CASTNRGDEQFF
TRBV7-6	TRBJ2-1	CASSLGGTRYNEQFF
TRBV9	TRBJ2-3	CASSVGLAGGIGTDTQYF
TRBV27	TRBJ2-2	CASSSPVGAGVLTGELFF
TRBV18	TRBJ1-1	CASSRQGSSTEAFF
TRBV7-7	TRBJ2-5	CASSGGAGGFQETQYF
TRBV4-1	TRBJ2-5	CASSQGQEETQYF
TRBV4-2	TRBJ1-2	CASSPGQGVAYGYTF
TRBV7-9	TRBJ2-1	CASSLGASYNEQFF
TRBV6-5	TRBJ1-2	CASSLGGYYGYTF
TRBV3-1/TRBV3-2	TRBJ2-2	CASSQDTGELFF
TRBV6-1	TRBJ1-5	CASSDDRGRVGNQPQHF
TRBV2	TRBJ2-5	CASRAGGSVQYF
TRBV2	TRBJ2-2	CASSEGPATGELFF
TRBV20-1	TRBJ1-2	CSAIDPYANYGYTF
TRBV25-1	TRBJ2-2	CASSAQGQGRIGELFF
TRBV2	TRBJ2-1	CASLDRGRSHEQFF
TRBV13	TRBJ2-2	CASSTQGAGTGELFF
TRBV4-1	TRBJ1-1	CASSQARNTEAFF
TRBV6-6	TRBJ2-1	CASRGRENEQFF
TRBV28	TRBJ1-4	CASSFFPGTENEKLFF
TRBV6-6	TRBJ1-6	CASRPRRQGYNSPLHF
TRBV27	TRBJ1-4	CASSPGLWGEKLFF
TRBV9	TRBJ2-2	CARSTGGGYTGELFF
TRBV25-1	TRBJ2-1	CASSDSGGVSSYNEQFF
TRBV5-5	TRBJ2-5	CASSLRRGGVIETQYF
TRBV5-5	TRBJ1-5	CASSLRLLQPQHF
TRBV29-1	TRBJ1-4	CSVEERGGKLFF
TRBV12-2	TRBJ1-5	CASRLFCAPRGIQPQHF
TRBV18	TRBJ1-1	CASSPLTGNTEAFF
TRBV6-5	TRBJ1-1	CASRGQMNTEAFF
TRBV5-5	TRBJ2-7	CASSLAQPYEQYF
TRBV15	TRBJ1-2	CATSRERGARGGYTF
TRBV9	TRBJ2-2	CASSGPSRSSGVAGELFF
TRBV5-1	TRBJ1-5	CASRRTGQGNQPQHF
TRBV5-6	TRBJ1-3	CASRKRGSSGNTIYF